The clone carrying this TCR beta chain was found many times. TCRdb analysed the RT-PCR reads with MiXCR anew, one entry per CDR3 protein. The sample consists of some 500,000 distinct CDR3 sequences, roughly 23% of them appearing once. This sample was included in a study of response to subunit inactivated influenza vaccine. The TCR originated in a man in his fifties who received an inactivated influenza vaccine. The sequencing here drew on CD4+ T cells sorted from PBMCs, taken roughly 5 days after vaccination.

The CDR3: CASSQTTSGSQYF. The CDR3 DNA reads as TGTGCCAGCAGCCAGACTACTAGCGGGAGTCAGTACTTC. The chain is built from TRBV3-1 and TRBJ2-7; TRBD2 matches at 11 bases. The CDR3 runs 13 residues. With 3 bases clipped from V and 10 bases from J, the junction kept 5 bases outside the gene matches. Germline lookup yields CDR1 LGHDT and CDR2 YNNKEL (reference sequence).